The 26 T cell receptor beta chains below all came from one sample that was sequenced in a study of blood T cell repertoires in COVID-19. Sequencing was performed with immunoSEQ multiplex PCR; in TCRdb, only in-frame clones are kept and a portion is missing. The sample includes 250,000 to 300,000 clones, roughly 90% seen only once; the top ten take roughly 0.8%. Sequenced material: peripheral blood. The receptors here all came from a woman under 40 with acute or convalescent COVID-19.

The chain links TRBV9 to TRBJ2-3; 8 bases fit TRBD2. Germline-derived CDR1 and CDR2 are SGDLS and YYNGEE. The CDR3 runs to 14 residues. V shed 4 bases, J shed 6 bases, and the junction held 7 bases outside the gene matches. CDR3 protein: CASSLGLGGDTQYF. As DNA, the CDR3 is TGTGCCAGCAGCCTGGGACTAGGCGGCGATACGCAGTATTTT.

The chain employs TRBV15 and TRBJ2-7, with 14 bases aligning to TRBD2. V lost 0 bases and J lost 2; bases outside the gene matches: 15. This CDR3 has 21 residues. Germline V gene lookup returns CDR1 LNHNV and CDR2 YYDKDF (reference sequence). The CDR3 spells CATSRDLWGQGLAGVAYEQYF. The DNA for the CDR3 is TGTGCCACCAGCAGAGATCTGTGGGGACAGGGACTAGCGGGGGTTGCCTACGAGCAGTACTTC.

The chain links TRBV29-1 to TRBJ2-3; D gene ambiguous. Germline CDR1 SQVTM, CDR2 ANQGSEA. Trimming took off 2 bases at V and 4 bases at J, with 4 bases between the two ends. This CDR3 is built from 11 residues. CDR3 nucleotide sequence: TGCAGCGTTGAAACAGCAGATACGCAGTATTTT. Translated: CSVETADTQYF.

The rearrangement joins TRBV3-1 (or the pseudogene TRBV3-2) to TRBJ2-2, with 11 nucleotides matching TRBD2. This CDR3 is 18 amino acids long. J gave up 4 bases and V 0 bases, and 7 bases lay outside the gene matches. CDR1 and CDR2 from the germline V gene are LGHDT and YNNKEL (reference sequence). This chain's CDR3 is CASSQEARLAGLTGELFF. Here the CDR3 DNA reads TGTGCCAGCAGCCAAGAGGCCCGACTAGCGGGGCTCACCGGGGAGCTGTTTTTT.

The rearrangement uses TRBV27 and TRBJ2-7; TRBD2 might be the D (6 bases). This CDR3 comprises 12 residues. Per germline, CDR1 MNHEY and CDR2 SMNVEV (reference sequence). Trimming took 2 bases from V and 4 from J, leaving 6 bases between them. CDR3 coding DNA: TGTGCCAGCAGTTTAGGAGGGTACGAGCAGTACTTC. Translating gives CASSLGGYEQYF.

The chain joins TRBV27 to TRBJ2-6; D gene ambiguous. Trimming removed 0 bases from V and 0 bases from J, with 6 bases in between. The germline CDR1 and CDR2 sequences are MNHEY and SMNVEV (reference sequence). The CDR3 runs 16 residues. CDR3 bases: TGTGCCAGCAGTTTATCGTGGAGCTCTGGGGCCAACGTCCTGACTTTC. Translation: CASSLSWSSGANVLTF.

J is TRBJ2-5 and V is TRBV6-5; the D gene is possibly TRBD2 (5 bases). The CDR3 is 16 amino acids. Trimming cost V 0 bases and J 5 bases, with 16 bases left between them. Germline V CDR1 and CDR2: MNHEY, SVGAGI. The CDR3 protein is CASSYSTRYGEETQYF. CDR3 nucleotide sequence: TGTGCCAGCAGTTACTCGACGAGATACGGGGAGGAGACCCAGTACTTC.

This clone has only one observation. The rearrangement uses TRBV5-4 and TRBJ1-2, with 7 bases identical to TRBD1. The germline V gene has CDR1 SGHNT and CDR2 YYREEE (reference sequence). V trimming: 4 bases; J trimming: 4 bases; junction bases outside the gene matches: 10. CDR3 size: 15 residues. CDR3 nucleotide sequence: TGTGCCAGCAGCCCGGCAGGGGGGCAGGTCTATGGCTACACCTTC. It encodes CASSPAGGQVYGYTF.

V usage is TRBV6-5 and J usage is TRBJ2-3, with D tentatively TRBD1 (6 bases). Germline V gene lookup returns CDR1 MNHEY and CDR2 SVGAGI. There are 14 residues in the CDR3. The V end lost 8 bases, the J end lost 9 bases, and 21 bases lay between the germline ends. The DNA of the CDR3 is TGTGCCAGCTCCCCAGGGGTGGGGATGGTAACGCAGTATTTT. Its protein is CASSPGVGMVTQYF.

This chain connects TRBV7-8 to TRBJ1-1, with D hard to call. CDR3 size: 15 residues. Trimming cost V 5 bases and J 1 base, with 14 bases left between them. Germline CDR1 and CDR2: SGHVS and FQNEAQ. CDR3 DNA sequence: TGTGCCAGCAGCGGCCGGGGTGCTGGGAACACTGAAGCTTTCTTT. Translated: CASSGRGAGNTEAFF.

The chain has TRBV5-1 and TRBJ2-7; the match to TRBD1 covers 12 bases. The CDR3 loop spans 14 amino acids. Germline V CDR1 and CDR2: SGHRS, YFSETQ. V shed 3 bases and J 8 bases; nucleotides not matched to a gene: 6. CDR3 bases: TGCGCCAGCAGCTGGGACAGGGGGCTTCTCAAGCAGTACTTC. This sequence encodes CASSWDRGLLKQYF. Full variable domain (rest looked up from reference TRBV5-1 and TRBJ2-7): KAGVTQTPRYLIKTRGQQVTLSCSPISGHRSVSWYQQTPGQGLQFLFEYFSETQRNKGNFPGRFSGRQFSNSRSEMNVSTLELGDSALYLCASSWDRGLLKQYFGPGTRLTVT.

Only one count was recorded for this clone. This sequence joins TRBV13 and TRBJ2-1; TRBD1 agrees at 8 bases. Germline loops: CDR1 PRHDT, CDR2 FYEKMQ (reference sequence). The CDR3 is made up of 15 amino acids. V was pared by 5 bases and J by 8 bases, with 11 bases of the junction left unmatched. This chain's CDR3 is CASSRRGLRPDEQFF. The CDR3 bases are TGTGCCAGCAGCCGCAGGGGGCTTCGACCCGATGAGCAGTTCTTC.

J is TRBJ2-7 and V is TRBV30, with 9 bases identical to TRBD2. This CDR3 has 13 residues. The germline V gene has CDR1 GTSNPN and CDR2 SVGIG (reference sequence). V gave up 3 bases and J gave up 3 bases; unmatched junction bases: 3. The CDR3 nucleotides are TGTGCCTGGAGCCGGACTAGCGACTACGAGCAGTACTTC. Amino acids: CAWSRTSDYEQYF. The variable domain in full, with the rest retrieved from reference TRBV30 and TRBJ2-7, is SQTIHQWPATLVQPVGSPLSLECTVEGTSNPNLYWYRQAAGRGLQLLFYSVGIGQISSEVPQNLSASRPQDRQFILSSKKLLLSDSGFYLCAWSRTSDYEQYFGPGTRLTVT.

The V call is TRBV19, the J call TRBJ2-5; a weak D match, TRBD1 (5 bases). The CDR3 has 14 residues. The V gene's germline CDR1 is LNHDA and CDR2 SQIVND (reference sequence). Deletions cut 4 bases from V and 4 bases from J, with 13 bases between. Written as DNA, the CDR3 is TGTGCCAGTAGTAGTTCAGGGTGGTTAGAGACCCAGTACTTC. Translation gives CASSSSGWLETQYF.

The chain joins TRBV9 to TRBJ2-1; a possible D gene is TRBD1 (6 bases). The germline V and J ends were trimmed by 4 bases and 8 bases, with 13 bases remaining between them. The CDR3 has 13 residues. CDR1 and CDR2 from the germline V gene are SGDLS and YYNGEE. The CDR3: CASSPTGVYEQFF. For the CDR3, the DNA is TGTGCCAGCAGCCCGACAGGAGTTTATGAGCAGTTCTTC. Looking up the rest from reference TRBV9 and TRBJ2-1 gives the full variable domain: DSGVTQTPKHLITATGQRVTLRCSPRSGDLSVYWYQQSLDQGLQFLIQYYNGEERAKGNILERFSAQQFPDLHSELNLSSLELGDSALYFCASSPTGVYEQFFGPGTRLTVL.

This clone was found once. The chain recombines TRBV9 with TRBJ1-2; 8 bases align to TRBD1. CDR1 and CDR2 (germline): SGDLS, YYNGEE. This CDR3 is 15 amino acids long. Trimming removed 3 bases from V and 6 bases from J; junction bases left unmatched: 10. The DNA of the CDR3 is TGTGCCAGCAGCGCCCAGGGCAGGGGGCGGGATGGCTACACCTTC. Amino acid sequence: CASSAQGRGRDGYTF.

The rearrangement uses TRBV3-1 (or the pseudogene TRBV3-2) and TRBJ2-1; 7 bases are a match to TRBD2. V gave up 3 bases and J gave up 9 bases; unmatched junction bases: 8. The CDR3 runs 14 residues. In germline, CDR1 is LGHDT, CDR2 YNNKEL (reference sequence). The CDR3: CASSQSSRGGEQFF. The CDR3 DNA reads as TGTGCCAGCAGCCAGAGCTCTCGCGGGGGTGAGCAGTTCTTC.

This clone occurred a few times. This chain joins TRBV10-2 and TRBJ2-5, with 7 nucleotides matching TRBD1. The germline V gene encodes CDR1 WSHSY and CDR2 SAAADI. V lost 0 bases and J lost 2; bases outside the gene matches: 15. The CDR3 is 19 amino acids. The CDR3 DNA sequence: TGCGCCAGCAGTGAGTCGATCGGCCGGGCCAGGGGACAGCAAGAGACCCAGTACTTC. Translating gives CASSESIGRARGQQETQYF.

The rearrangement joins TRBV4-1 to TRBJ2-5; 10 bases are shared with TRBD2. This CDR3 is 17 amino acids long. J gave up 4 bases and V 0 bases, and 8 bases lay outside the gene matches. The germline CDR1 and CDR2 sequences are MGHRA and YSYEKL. CDR3 sequence reads: CASSQDGSGRLGETQYF. The CDR3 bases are TGCGCCAGCAGCCAAGATGGTAGCGGGAGGCTCGGAGAGACCCAGTACTTC.

The V call is TRBV7-9, the J call TRBJ2-1, with TRBD2 identical over 14 bases. The CDR3 totals 15 residues. The trim removed 4 bases at V and 8 bases at J, leaving 4 bases unmatched. Germline CDR1 SEHNR, CDR2 FQNEAQ (reference sequence). The chain's CDR3 is CASSSGTSGSYEQFF. The CDR3 DNA sequence: TGTGCCAGCAGCTCTGGGACTAGCGGGAGTTATGAGCAGTTCTTC.

The V gene is TRBV5-1, the J gene TRBJ1-1; 7 positions match TRBD1. V was clipped by 0 bases and J by 1 base; unmatched bases: 6. Germline V CDR1 and CDR2: SGHRS, YFSETQ. The length of the CDR3 is 16 residues. In nucleotides, the CDR3 is TGCGCCAGCAGCTTGGCTCCGGGACAGACGAACACTGAAGCTTTCTTT. This codes for CASSLAPGQTNTEAFF.

The chain recombines TRBV4-2 with TRBJ2-7; TRBD2 agrees at 8 bases. J gave up 3 bases and V 2 bases, and 6 bases lay outside the gene matches. Germline CDR1 reads LGHNA; CDR2 reads YNFKEQ. CDR3 length equals 15 residues. CDR3 residues: CASSQNAGTSYEQYF. As DNA, the CDR3 is TGTGCCAGCAGCCAAAACGCCGGGACTAGCTACGAGCAGTACTTC.

This sequence joins TRBV7-9 and TRBJ2-2; the D gene is possibly TRBD2 (6 bases). Trimming cost V 1 base and J 0 bases, with 9 bases left between them. The germline gives CDR1 SEHNR, CDR2 FQNEAQ (reference sequence). CDR3 length: 16 residues. The CDR3 sequence is CASSLDGTPNTGELFF. The CDR3 nucleotides are TGTGCCAGCAGCTTAGACGGGACTCCGAACACCGGGGAGCTGTTTTTT.

The V gene is TRBV12-5, the J gene TRBJ2-7, with 14 bases that match TRBD2. The germline gives CDR1 LGHNT, CDR2 FRNRAP. The CDR3 sequence is 17 residues long. The junction had 8 bases not matched to a gene; V was cut back by 3 bases and J by 4 bases. The CDR3 reads CASGLTTGTSGSYEQYF. CDR3 nucleotides: TGTGCTAGTGGTTTAACAACCGGGACTAGCGGGAGTTACGAGCAGTACTTC.

A remark on this clone: This same CDR3 is encoded by further DNA sequences in the sample. The CDR3 DNA reads TGTGCCAGCAGCTCAGACAGCTACGAGCAGTACTTC. Translated: CASSSDSYEQYF. V and J are TRBV5-4 and TRBJ2-7; weak D call: TRBD1 (5 bases). The ends were cut back, 3 bases at V and 3 bases at J, with 7 bases in the middle. The germline gives CDR1 SGHNT, CDR2 YYREEE (reference sequence). The CDR3 is 12 residues long.

The rearrangement uses TRBV18 and TRBJ1-3; tentative D call: TRBD1 (6 bases). This CDR3 comprises 13 residues. The V gene's germline CDR1 is KGHSH and CDR2 LQKENI. V lost 3 bases and J lost 7, with 10 bases in between. CDR3 in amino acids: CASSPNRDNTIYF. CDR3 nucleotide sequence: TGTGCCAGCTCACCGAACAGGGACAACACCATATATTTT.